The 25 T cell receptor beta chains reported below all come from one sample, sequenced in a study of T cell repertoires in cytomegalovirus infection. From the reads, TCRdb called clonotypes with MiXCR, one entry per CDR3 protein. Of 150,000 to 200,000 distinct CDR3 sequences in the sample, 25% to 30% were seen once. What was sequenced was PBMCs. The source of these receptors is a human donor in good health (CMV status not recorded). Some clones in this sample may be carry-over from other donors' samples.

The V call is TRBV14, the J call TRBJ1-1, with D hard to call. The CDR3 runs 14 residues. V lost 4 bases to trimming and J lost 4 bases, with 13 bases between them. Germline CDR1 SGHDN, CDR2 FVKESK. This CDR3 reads CASSPNIEVTEAFF. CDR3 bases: TGTGCCAGCAGCCCCAATATAGAAGTCACTGAAGCTTTCTTT.

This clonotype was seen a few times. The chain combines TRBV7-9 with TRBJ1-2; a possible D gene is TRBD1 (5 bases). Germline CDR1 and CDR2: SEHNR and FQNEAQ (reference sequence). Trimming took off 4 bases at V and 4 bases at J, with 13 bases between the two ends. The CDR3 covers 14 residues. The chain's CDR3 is CASSSSAGGYGYTF. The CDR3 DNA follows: TGTGCCAGCAGCTCATCGGCGGGGGGCTATGGCTACACCTTC.

CDR3: CASSLVTVDEQFF. CDR3 DNA sequence: TGCGCCAGCAGCTTGGTTACGGTGGATGAGCAGTTCTTC. V usage is TRBV5-1 and J usage is TRBJ2-1; D gene unclear. The V gene lost 0 bases and the J gene lost 8 bases, with 9 bases spanning the gap. Per the germline V gene, CDR1 is SGHRS and CDR2 is YFSETQ. This CDR3 contains 13 residues.

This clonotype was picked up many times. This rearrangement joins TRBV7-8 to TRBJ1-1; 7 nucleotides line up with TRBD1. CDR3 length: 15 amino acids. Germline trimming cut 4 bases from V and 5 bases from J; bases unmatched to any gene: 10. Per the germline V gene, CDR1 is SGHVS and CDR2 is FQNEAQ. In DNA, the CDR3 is TGTGCCAGCAGCTACTCGACAGGGTCAGGAACTGAAGCTTTCTTT. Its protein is CASSYSTGSGTEAFF.

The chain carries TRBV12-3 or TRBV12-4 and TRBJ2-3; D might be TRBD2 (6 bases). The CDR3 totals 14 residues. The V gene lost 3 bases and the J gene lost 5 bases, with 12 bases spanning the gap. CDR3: CASSLWREGDTQYF. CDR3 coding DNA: TGTGCCAGCAGTTTGTGGAGGGAAGGAGATACGCAGTATTTT.

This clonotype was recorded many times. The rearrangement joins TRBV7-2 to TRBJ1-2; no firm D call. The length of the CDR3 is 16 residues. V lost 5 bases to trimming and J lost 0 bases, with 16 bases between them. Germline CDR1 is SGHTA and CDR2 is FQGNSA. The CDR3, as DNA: TGTGCCAGCAGCCGATCCGCCGCAGTCTCTAACTATGGCTACACCTTC. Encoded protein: CASSRSAAVSNYGYTF.

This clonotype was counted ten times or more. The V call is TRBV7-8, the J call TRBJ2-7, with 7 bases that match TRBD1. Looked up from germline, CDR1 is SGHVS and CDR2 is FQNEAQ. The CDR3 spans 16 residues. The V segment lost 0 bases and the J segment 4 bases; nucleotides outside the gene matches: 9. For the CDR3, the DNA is TGTGCCAGCAGCTTAGCGATACAGGGGTCGGGATACGAGCAGTACTTC. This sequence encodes CASSLAIQGSGYEQYF.

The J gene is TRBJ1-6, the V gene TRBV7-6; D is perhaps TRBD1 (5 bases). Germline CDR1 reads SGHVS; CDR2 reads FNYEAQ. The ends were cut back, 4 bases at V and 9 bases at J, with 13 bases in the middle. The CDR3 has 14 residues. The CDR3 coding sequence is TGTGCCAGCAGCTCCGACAGCCTTGGTTCACCCCTCCACTTT. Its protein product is CASSSDSLGSPLHF.

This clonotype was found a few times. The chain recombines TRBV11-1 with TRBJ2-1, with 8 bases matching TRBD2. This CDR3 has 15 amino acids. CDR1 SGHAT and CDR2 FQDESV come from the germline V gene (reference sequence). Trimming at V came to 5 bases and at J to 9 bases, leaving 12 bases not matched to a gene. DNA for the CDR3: TGTGCCAGCAGCCACCCCCTGGACCGGGGGGGTGAGCAGTTCTTC. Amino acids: CASSHPLDRGGEQFF.

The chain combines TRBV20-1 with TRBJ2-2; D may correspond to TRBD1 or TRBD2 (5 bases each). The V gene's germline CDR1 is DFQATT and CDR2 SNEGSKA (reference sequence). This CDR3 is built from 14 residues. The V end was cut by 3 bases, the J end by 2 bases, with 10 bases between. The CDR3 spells CSASPGPNTGELFF. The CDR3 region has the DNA TGCAGTGCTAGCCCGGGGCCTAACACCGGGGAGCTGTTTTTT.

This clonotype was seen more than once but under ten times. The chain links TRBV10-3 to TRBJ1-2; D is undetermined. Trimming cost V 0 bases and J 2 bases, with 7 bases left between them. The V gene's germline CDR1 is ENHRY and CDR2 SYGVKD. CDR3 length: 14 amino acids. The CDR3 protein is CAISESSRNYGYTF. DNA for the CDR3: TGTGCCATCAGTGAGTCCAGCAGGAACTATGGCTACACCTTC.

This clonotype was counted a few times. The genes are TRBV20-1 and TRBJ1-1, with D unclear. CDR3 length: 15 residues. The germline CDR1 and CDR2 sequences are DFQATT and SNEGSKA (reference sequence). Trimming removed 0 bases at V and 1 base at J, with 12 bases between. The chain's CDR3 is CSARDLRTGNTEAFF. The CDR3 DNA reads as TGCAGTGCTAGAGATCTGCGGACCGGGAACACTGAAGCTTTCTTT.

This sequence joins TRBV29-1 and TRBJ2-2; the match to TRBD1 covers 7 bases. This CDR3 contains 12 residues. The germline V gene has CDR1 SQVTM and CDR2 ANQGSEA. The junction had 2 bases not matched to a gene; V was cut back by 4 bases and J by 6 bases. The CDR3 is CSVGDRAGELFF. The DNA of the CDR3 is TGCAGCGTTGGCGACAGGGCCGGGGAGCTGTTTTTT.

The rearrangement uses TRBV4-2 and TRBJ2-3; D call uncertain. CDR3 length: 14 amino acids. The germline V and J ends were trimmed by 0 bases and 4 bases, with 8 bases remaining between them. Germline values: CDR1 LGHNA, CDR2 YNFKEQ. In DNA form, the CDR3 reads TGTGCCAGCAGCCAAGAGGTAGCCGCAGATACGCAGTATTTT. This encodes CASSQEVAADTQYF.

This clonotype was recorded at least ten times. CDR3 sequence (DNA): TGCGCCAGCAGCTTGACAGGGGCTAATGAAAAACTGTTTTTT. It yields the protein CASSLTGANEKLFF. V and J are TRBV5-1 and TRBJ1-4, with TRBD1 identical over 7 bases. This CDR3 has 14 amino acids. Per the germline V gene, CDR1 is SGHRS and CDR2 is YFSETQ. J lost 3 bases, V lost 1 base, and 0 bases had no gene match.

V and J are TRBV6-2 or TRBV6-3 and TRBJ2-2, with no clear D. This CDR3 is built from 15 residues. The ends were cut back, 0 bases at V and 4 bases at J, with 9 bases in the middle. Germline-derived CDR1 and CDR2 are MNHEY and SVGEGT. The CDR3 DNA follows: TGTGCCAGCAGTTACTCGACACAGCTCACCGGGGAGCTGTTTTTT. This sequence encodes CASSYSTQLTGELFF.

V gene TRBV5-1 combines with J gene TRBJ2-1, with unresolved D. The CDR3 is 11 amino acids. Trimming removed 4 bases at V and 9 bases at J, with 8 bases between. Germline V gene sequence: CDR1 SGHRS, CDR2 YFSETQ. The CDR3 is CASSQEIEQFF. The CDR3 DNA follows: TGCGCCAGCAGCCAGGAGATTGAGCAGTTCTTC.

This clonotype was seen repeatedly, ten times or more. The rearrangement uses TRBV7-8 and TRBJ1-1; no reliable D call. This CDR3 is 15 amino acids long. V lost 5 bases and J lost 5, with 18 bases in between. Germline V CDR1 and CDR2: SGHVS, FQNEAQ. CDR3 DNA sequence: TGTGCCAGCAGCCCGCACTCTGTCGTGGGGACTGAAGCTTTCTTT. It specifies CASSPHSVVGTEAFF.

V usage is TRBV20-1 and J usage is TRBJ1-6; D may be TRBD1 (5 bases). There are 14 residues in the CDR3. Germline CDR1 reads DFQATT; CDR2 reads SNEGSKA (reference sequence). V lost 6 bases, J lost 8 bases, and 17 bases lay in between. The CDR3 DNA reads TGCAGTGCAAAGATTGGAGGGACCGATTCACCCCTCCACTTT. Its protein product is CSAKIGGTDSPLHF.

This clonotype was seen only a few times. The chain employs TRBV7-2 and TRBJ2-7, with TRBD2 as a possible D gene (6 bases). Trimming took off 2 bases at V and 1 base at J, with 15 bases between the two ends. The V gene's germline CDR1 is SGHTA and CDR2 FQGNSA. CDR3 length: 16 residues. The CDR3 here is CASSLKSGLPSYEQYF. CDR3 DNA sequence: TGTGCCAGCAGCTTAAAGAGCGGGTTACCATCCTACGAGCAGTACTTC.

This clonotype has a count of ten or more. The DNA for the CDR3 is TGTGCCAGCAGCCTGACGACAGGGAGTGGAAACACCATATATTTT. The encoded protein is CASSLTTGSGNTIYF. The chain has TRBV7-6 and TRBJ1-3, with 7 bases fitting TRBD1. The CDR3 consists of 15 residues. J lost 3 bases, V lost 5 bases, and 7 bases had no gene match. From germline, CDR1 is SGHVS and CDR2 FNYEAQ.

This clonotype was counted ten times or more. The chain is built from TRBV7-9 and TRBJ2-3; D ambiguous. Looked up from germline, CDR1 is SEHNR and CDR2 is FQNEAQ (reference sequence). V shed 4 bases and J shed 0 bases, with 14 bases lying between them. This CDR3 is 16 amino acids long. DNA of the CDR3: TGTGCCAGCAGCTCCGCCCTACAGCCTAGCACAGATACGCAGTATTTT. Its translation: CASSSALQPSTDTQYF.

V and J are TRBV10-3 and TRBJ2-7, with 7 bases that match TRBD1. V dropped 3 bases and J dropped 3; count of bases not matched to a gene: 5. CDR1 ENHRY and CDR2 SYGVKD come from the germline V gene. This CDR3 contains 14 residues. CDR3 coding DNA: TGTGCCATCAGTGAACAACGGGACAGCTACGAGCAGTACTTC. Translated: CAISEQRDSYEQYF.

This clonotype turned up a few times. The CDR3 coding sequence is TGCAGTGCCAGCAGGACAGCCAGCTCCTACGAGCAGTACTTC. Translating gives CSASRTASSYEQYF. The chain employs TRBV20-1 and TRBJ2-7; TRBD1 might be the D (6 bases). The CDR3 spans 14 residues. With 6 bases removed from V and 0 bases from J, the gap between germline ends came to 15 bases. CDR1 is DFQATT, CDR2 SNEGSKA, per germline (reference sequence).

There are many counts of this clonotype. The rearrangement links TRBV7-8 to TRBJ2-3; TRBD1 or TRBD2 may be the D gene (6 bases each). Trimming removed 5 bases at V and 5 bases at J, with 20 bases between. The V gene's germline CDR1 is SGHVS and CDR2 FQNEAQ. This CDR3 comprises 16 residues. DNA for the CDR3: TGTGCCAGCAGCCCTCGCCGAACAGGAGGGGGAGATACGCAGTATTTT. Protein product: CASSPRRTGGGDTQYF.